A single sample gave rise to the 23 T cell receptor beta chains below, sequenced in a study of blood T cell repertoires in COVID-19. Profiled with immunoSEQ multiplex PCR; TCRdb holds only in-frame clones, not every one. The sample gives about 70,000 clones, 70% to 85% of which show up once; 35% to 40% is in the top ten. The sample consisted of peripheral blood. The source is a woman in her 70s with acute or convalescent COVID-19.

This clone was seen only a few times. The rearrangement uses TRBV29-1 and TRBJ1-1; possibly TRBD1 for D (6 bases). The CDR3 has 13 amino acids. Between the trimmed V and J ends, which lost 6 bases and 3 bases, there was a span of 14 bases. Germline assignment: CDR1 SQVTM and CDR2 ANQGSEA. The CDR3 bases are TGCAGCGTCCCTAGGACAGTCGACACTGAAGCTTTCTTT. Residues: CSVPRTVDTEAFF.

J is TRBJ2-7 and V is TRBV2, with D tentatively TRBD2 (5 bases). Germline V CDR1 and CDR2: SNHLY, FYNNEI. V lost 4 bases and J 3 bases, leaving 13 bases between the germline ends. The CDR3 contains 14 residues. This chain's CDR3 is CASSVPIGSYEQYF. In DNA, the CDR3 is TGTGCCAGCAGTGTACCAATTGGGAGCTACGAGCAGTACTTC.

The genes are TRBV19 and TRBJ2-1, with 9 bases lining up with TRBD2. The germline CDR1 and CDR2 sequences are LNHDA and SQIVND (reference sequence). The CDR3 totals 15 residues. V lost 5 bases to trimming and J lost 7 bases; unmatched junction nucleotides: 9. The CDR3 loop reads CASSPGLARENEQFF. The DNA for the CDR3 is TGTGCCAGTAGTCCCGGACTAGCGCGGGAAAATGAGCAGTTCTTC. Together with reference TRBV19 and TRBJ2-1, the CDR3 gives the full variable domain: DGGITQSPKYLFRKEGQNVTLSCEQNLNHDAMYWYRQDPGQGLRLIYYSQIVNDFQKGDIAEGYSVSREKKESFPLTVTSAQKNPTAFYLCASSPGLARENEQFFGPGTRLTVL.

The V call is TRBV5-6, the J call TRBJ2-3; 7 bases match TRBD1. The germline CDR1 and CDR2 sequences are SGHDT and YYEEEE. After removal of 0 bases from V and 2 bases from J, the junction contained 6 bases not matched to a gene. This CDR3 spans 16 amino acids. CDR3 DNA: TGTGCCAGCAGCTTGGCCGTCAGGGGGTCCACAGATACGCAGTATTTT. This gives the protein CASSLAVRGSTDTQYF.

The V and J genes are TRBV19 and TRBJ2-1, with D possibly being TRBD1 (5 bases). From germline, CDR1 is LNHDA and CDR2 SQIVND (reference sequence). The CDR3 is 14 residues long. With 4 bases removed from V and 9 bases from J, the gap between germline ends came to 16 bases. The CDR3 sequence is CASSNSPIGAEQFF. The CDR3 nucleotides are TGTGCCAGTAGTAACTCTCCTATTGGGGCTGAGCAGTTCTTC.

The chain joins TRBV7-2 to TRBJ1-1; 8 bases align to TRBD1. J gave up 2 bases and V 4 bases, and 18 bases lay outside the gene matches. CDR1 is SGHTA and CDR2 is FQGNSA in the germline V gene. The CDR3 is 19 amino acids. This CDR3 is CASSSRFIQGANGNTEAFF. The CDR3, as DNA: TGTGCCAGCAGCTCACGATTTATTCAGGGGGCTAACGGAAACACTGAAGCTTTCTTT.

V and J are TRBV6-5 and TRBJ2-4, with a tentative D call TRBD2 (5 bases). CDR3 length: 13 amino acids. Germline assignment: CDR1 MNHEY and CDR2 SVGAGI. Trimming took 2 bases from V and 9 from J, leaving 11 bases between them. The CDR3 region has the DNA TGTGCCAGCAGTTACCCCCCCGGAGGCATTCAGTACTTC. It translates to CASSYPPGGIQYF.

The CDR3 region is CASSHGGTTDTQYF. CDR3 coding DNA: TGTGCCAGCAGCCACGGGGGAACCACAGATACGCAGTATTTT. The V call is TRBV3-1 (or the pseudogene TRBV3-2), the J call TRBJ2-3; a possible D gene is TRBD2 (6 bases). Trimming pared 3 bases from V and 2 bases from J, leaving 9 bases between. The germline CDR1 and CDR2 sequences are LGHDT and YNNKEL (reference sequence). This CDR3 is 14 amino acids long.

This clone was counted a few times. The chain combines TRBV7-2 with TRBJ1-1; D may be TRBD1 (6 bases). This CDR3 comprises 15 residues. Germline CDR1 is SGHTA and CDR2 is FQGNSA. Deletions cut 5 bases from V and 5 bases from J, with 18 bases between. The CDR3 DNA sequence: TGTGCCAGCAGCCCGCCCCCACAGGGAGTGACTGAAGCTTTCTTT. Translating it yields CASSPPPQGVTEAFF.

The chain carries TRBV19 and TRBJ1-2; the D gene is possibly TRBD1 (5 bases). V shed 3 bases and J shed 8 bases, with 7 bases lying between them. CDR3 length equals 11 residues. Germline V lookup: CDR1 LNHDA, CDR2 SQIVND (reference sequence). DNA of the CDR3: TGTGCCAGTAGTATCCAGGGCGGCTACACCTTC. Amino acids: CASSIQGGYTF.

This rearrangement joins TRBV27 to TRBJ1-6, with D hard to call. The CDR3 totals 12 residues. Germline assignment: CDR1 MNHEY and CDR2 SMNVEV (reference sequence). Trimming took 4 bases from V and 9 from J, leaving 7 bases between them. The CDR3 protein is CASSSEGSPLHF. CDR3 coding DNA: TGTGCCAGCAGTTCGGAGGGTTCACCCCTCCACTTT.

This chain links TRBV7-9 with TRBJ1-6; no clear D. Trimming took off 6 bases at V and 4 bases at J, with 16 bases between the two ends. Germline V gene lookup returns CDR1 SEHNR and CDR2 FQNEAQ (reference sequence). The CDR3 runs 16 residues. The chain's CDR3 is CASSPSGSSYNSPLHF. CDR3 nucleotides: TGTGCCAGCAGTCCTTCCGGGTCCAGTTATAATTCACCCCTCCACTTT.

The rearrangement joins TRBV7-8 to TRBJ1-5, with D possibly matching TRBD1 (6 bases). The germline V and J ends were trimmed by 1 base and 5 bases, with 12 bases remaining between them. Germline loops: CDR1 SGHVS, CDR2 FQNEAQ. The CDR3 is 15 residues long. The CDR3 nucleotides are TGTGCCAGCAGCTTAGGTTCGGGGGGCGATCAGCCCCAGCATTTT. Residues: CASSLGSGGDQPQHF. Looking up the rest from reference TRBV7-8 and TRBJ1-5 gives the full variable domain: GAGVSQSPRYKVAKRGQDVALRCDPISGHVSLFWYQQALGQGPEFLTYFQNEAQLDKSGLPSDRFFAERPEGSVSTLKIQRTQQEDSAVYLCASSLGSGGDQPQHFGDGTRLSIL.

This clone occurred a few times. V usage is TRBV5-6 and J usage is TRBJ2-7; possible D gene TRBD2, 6 bases. The CDR3 length is 13 residues. V lost 3 bases to trimming and J lost 3 bases, with 10 bases between them. In germline, CDR1 is SGHDT, CDR2 YYEEEE. CDR3: CASSSGGVYEQYF. CDR3 coding DNA: TGTGCCAGCAGCTCCGGGGGTGTCTACGAGCAGTACTTC.

The chain links TRBV4-2 to TRBJ1-4, with 7 bases matching TRBD1. V was pared by 0 bases and J by 8 bases, with 3 bases of the junction left unmatched. Germline CDR1 reads LGHNA; CDR2 reads YNFKEQ. The CDR3 spans 14 residues. CDR3 sequence (DNA): TGTGCCAGCAGCCAAGACAGGGGGAGAGAAAAACTGTTTTTT. This translates into CASSQDRGREKLFF.

This clone has more than one count but fewer than ten. The V gene is TRBV19, the J gene TRBJ1-1, with D possibly matching TRBD1 (6 bases). The V end was cut by 7 bases, the J end by 5 bases, with 20 bases between. This CDR3 spans 15 amino acids. In germline, CDR1 is LNHDA, CDR2 SQIVND (reference sequence). The CDR3 DNA reads as TGTGCCAGTACCCCAGGGGCAGGGGTTGGGACTGAAGCTTTCTTT. This translates into CASTPGAGVGTEAFF.

This clone was observed a single time. The rearrangement joins TRBV5-4 to TRBJ2-7; 7 bases fit TRBD1. The CDR3 spans 13 residues. The junction had 8 bases not matched to a gene; V was cut back by 4 bases and J by 7 bases. The germline CDR1 and CDR2 sequences are SGHNT and YYREEE (reference sequence). CDR3 in DNA: TGTGCCAGCAGCCTAGACAGGGTGAGGGAGCAGTACTTC. This gives the protein CASSLDRVREQYF.

This clone was counted only a few times. J is TRBJ1-1 and V is TRBV7-9; a weak D match, TRBD1 (6 bases). There are 14 residues in the CDR3. Trimming shortened V by 4 bases and J by 1 base, and 10 bases separated the two germline ends. Germline V gene lookup returns CDR1 SEHNR and CDR2 FQNEAQ (reference sequence). CDR3 nucleotide sequence: TGTGCCAGCAGCTCCTGGGACAAGAACACTGAAGCTTTCTTT. Amino acids: CASSSWDKNTEAFF. The full variable domain, rest sourced from reference TRBV7-9 and TRBJ1-1, is DTGVSQNPRHKITKRGQNVTFRCDPISEHNRLYWYRQTLGQGPEFLTYFQNEAQLEKSRLLSDRFSAERPKGSFSTLEIQRTEQGDSAMYLCASSSWDKNTEAFFGQGTRLTVV.

CDR3 residues: CASSLSGGGSPLHF. The CDR3 DNA sequence: TGTGCCAGCAGCTTATCGGGTGGTGGGTCACCCCTCCACTTT. The V and J genes are TRBV7-7 and TRBJ1-6; D is undetermined. The CDR3 is made up of 14 amino acids. V shed 2 bases and J shed 10 bases, with 12 bases lying between them. Looked up from germline, CDR1 is SSHAT and CDR2 is FNYEAQ (reference sequence). The complete variable domain, with remaining parts taken from reference TRBV7-7 and TRBJ1-6, reads GAGVSQSPRYKVTKRGQDVTLRCDPISSHATLYWYQQALGQGPEFLTYFNYEAQPDKSGLPSDRFSAERPEGSISTLTIQRTEQRDSAMYRCASSLSGGGSPLHFGNGTRLTVT.

This sequence joins TRBV4-1 and TRBJ1-5; perhaps TRBD1 as D (5 bases). CDR1 is MGHRA and CDR2 is YSYEKL in the germline V gene. The CDR3 consists of 15 residues. Trimming removed 0 bases at V and 0 bases at J, with 6 bases between. The CDR3: CASSQEGVSNQPQHF. The CDR3 bases are TGCGCCAGCAGCCAAGAAGGGGTTAGCAATCAGCCCCAGCATTTT.

The genes are TRBV12-3 or TRBV12-4 and TRBJ1-2, with a possible D match to TRBD1 (5 bases). CDR3 length: 13 residues. Trimming removed 7 bases at V and 6 bases at J, with 15 bases between. The CDR3 region is CASTSGGGNGYTF. The CDR3 region has the DNA TGTGCCAGCACCTCGGGGGGGGGTAATGGCTACACCTTC.

The J gene is TRBJ1-6, the V gene TRBV7-8, with TRBD1 matching over 8 bases. The CDR3 totals 16 residues. V dropped 3 bases and J dropped 5; count of bases not matched to a gene: 6. Germline loops: CDR1 SGHVS, CDR2 FQNEAQ. DNA for the CDR3: TGTGCCAGCAGCTTCGCGACAGGGGTGAATAATTCACCCCTCCACTTT. Protein product: CASSFATGVNNSPLHF.

V usage is TRBV5-1 and J usage is TRBJ1-4, with a possible D match to TRBD1 (5 bases). V lost 5 bases to trimming and J lost 8 bases, with 16 bases between them. Per the germline V gene, CDR1 is SGHRS and CDR2 is YFSETQ. The CDR3 covers 14 residues. CDR3 residues: CASSRGTAGEKLFF. CDR3 in DNA: TGCGCCAGCAGTCGCGGGACCGCTGGCGAAAAACTGTTTTTT.